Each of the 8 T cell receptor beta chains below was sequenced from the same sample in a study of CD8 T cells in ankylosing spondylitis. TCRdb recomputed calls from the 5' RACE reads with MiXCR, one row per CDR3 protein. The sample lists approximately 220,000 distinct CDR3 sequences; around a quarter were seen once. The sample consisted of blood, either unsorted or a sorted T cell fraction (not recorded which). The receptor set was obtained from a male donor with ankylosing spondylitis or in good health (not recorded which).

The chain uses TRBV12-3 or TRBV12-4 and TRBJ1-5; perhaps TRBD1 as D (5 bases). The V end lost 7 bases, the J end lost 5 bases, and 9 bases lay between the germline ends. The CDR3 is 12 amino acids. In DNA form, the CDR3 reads TGTGCCAGCACCGACAGAGATCAGCCCCAGCATTTT. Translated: CASTDRDQPQHF.

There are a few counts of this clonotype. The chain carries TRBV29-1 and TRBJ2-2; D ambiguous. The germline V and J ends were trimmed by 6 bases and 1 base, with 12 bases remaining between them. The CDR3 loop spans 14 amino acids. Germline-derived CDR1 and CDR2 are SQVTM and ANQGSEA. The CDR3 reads CSVRWAGNTGELFF. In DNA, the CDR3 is TGCAGCGTCCGATGGGCAGGGAACACCGGGGAGCTGTTTTTT.

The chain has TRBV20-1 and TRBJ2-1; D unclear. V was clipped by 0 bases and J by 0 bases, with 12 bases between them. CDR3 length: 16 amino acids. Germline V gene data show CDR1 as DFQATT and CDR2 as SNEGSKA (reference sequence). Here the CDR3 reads CSAREGRWSSYNEQFF. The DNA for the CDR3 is TGCAGTGCTAGAGAGGGTCGGTGGAGCTCCTACAATGAGCAGTTCTTC.

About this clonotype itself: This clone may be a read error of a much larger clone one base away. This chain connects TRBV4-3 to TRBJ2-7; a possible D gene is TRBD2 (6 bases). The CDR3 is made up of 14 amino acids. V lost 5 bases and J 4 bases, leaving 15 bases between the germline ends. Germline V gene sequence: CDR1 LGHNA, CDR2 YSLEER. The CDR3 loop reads CASSKAGTGYEQYF. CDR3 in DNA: TGCGCCAGCAGCAAAGCCGGGACTGGATACGAGCAGTACTTC.

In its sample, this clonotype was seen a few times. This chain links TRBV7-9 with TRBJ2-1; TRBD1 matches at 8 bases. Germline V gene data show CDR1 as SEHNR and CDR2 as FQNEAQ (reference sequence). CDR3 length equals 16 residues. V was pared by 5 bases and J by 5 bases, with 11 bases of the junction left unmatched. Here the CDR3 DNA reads TGTGCCAGCAGCCCTCCCGGGACAGGACAAAACAATGAGCAGTTCTTC. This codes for CASSPPGTGQNNEQFF.

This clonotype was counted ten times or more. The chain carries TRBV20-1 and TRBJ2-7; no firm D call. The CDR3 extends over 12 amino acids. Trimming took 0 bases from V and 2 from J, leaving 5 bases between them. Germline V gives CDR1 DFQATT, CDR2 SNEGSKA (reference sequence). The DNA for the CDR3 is TGCAGTGCTAGAGAACTAACCTACGAGCAGTACTTC. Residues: CSARELTYEQYF.

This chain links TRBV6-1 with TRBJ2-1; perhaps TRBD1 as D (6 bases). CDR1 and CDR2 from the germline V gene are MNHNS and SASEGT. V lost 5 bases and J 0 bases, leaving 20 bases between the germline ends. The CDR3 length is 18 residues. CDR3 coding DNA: TGTGCCAGCAGTCGCGAAGGGGGACACCCAGACTCCTACAATGAGCAGTTCTTC. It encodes CASSREGGHPDSYNEQFF.

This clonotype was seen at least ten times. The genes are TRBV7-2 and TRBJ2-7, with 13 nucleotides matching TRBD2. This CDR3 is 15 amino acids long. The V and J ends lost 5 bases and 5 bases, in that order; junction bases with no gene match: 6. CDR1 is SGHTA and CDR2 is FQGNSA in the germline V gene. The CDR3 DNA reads TGTGCCAGCAGCCAGACTAGCGGGAGGAGGCACGAGCAGTACTTC. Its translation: CASSQTSGRRHEQYF. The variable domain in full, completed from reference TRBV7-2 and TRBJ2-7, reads GAGVSQSPSNKVTEKGKDVELRCDPISGHTALYWYRQSLGQGLEFLIYFQGNSAPDKSGLPSDRFSAERTGGSVSTLTIQRTQQEDSAVYLCASSQTSGRRHEQYFGPGTRLTVT.